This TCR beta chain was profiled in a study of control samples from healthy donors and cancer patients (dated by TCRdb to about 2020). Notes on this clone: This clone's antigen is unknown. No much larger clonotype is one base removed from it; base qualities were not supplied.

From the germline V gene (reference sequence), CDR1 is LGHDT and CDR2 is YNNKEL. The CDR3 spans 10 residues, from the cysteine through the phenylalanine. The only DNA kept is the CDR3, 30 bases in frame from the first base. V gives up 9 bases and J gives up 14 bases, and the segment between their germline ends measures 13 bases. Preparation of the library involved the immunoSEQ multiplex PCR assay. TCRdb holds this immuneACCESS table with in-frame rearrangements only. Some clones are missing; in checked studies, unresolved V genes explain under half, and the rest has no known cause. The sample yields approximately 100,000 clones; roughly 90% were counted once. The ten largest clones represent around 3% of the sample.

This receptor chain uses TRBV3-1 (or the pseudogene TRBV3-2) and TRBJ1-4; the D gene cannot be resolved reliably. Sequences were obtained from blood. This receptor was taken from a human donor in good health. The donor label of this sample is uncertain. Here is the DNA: TGTGCCAGGGCCCACGGTCGTCTGTTTTTT. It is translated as CARAHGRLFF.